The rows below give T cell receptor beta chains drawn from one sample of a study of Ad26.COV2.S vaccination and SARS-CoV-2 variants. Here immunoSEQ multiplex PCR was the method, and the copy in TCRdb shows in-frame clones only, minus some. Counted here are approximately 480,000 clones, around 90% occurring once; the ten biggest clones make up around 13%. This specimen was peripheral blood, taken in a trial of Ad26.COV2.S vaccine versus placebo. Source of these receptors: a person between 18 and 65 years old who received the Ad26.COV2.S COVID-19 vaccine or a placebo. Both conserved end residues are part of each CDR3. The order of the fields is D gene, V gene, J gene, clone size, CDR3 protein, CDR3 DNA. A D gene is named only where the DNA matches it firmly. The size entry is marked missing in some rows and otherwise reads once, few, many or a size class.

>-|TRBV28|TRBJ2-1|-
CASTPPESNEQFF
TGTGCCAGCACCCCCCCGGAGAGCAATGAGCAGTTCTTC
>TRBD1|TRBV5-4|TRBJ2-5|-
CASSPGTGRGETQYF
TGTGCCAGCAGCCCCGGGACAGGGCGTGGGGAGACCCAGTACTTC
>-|TRBV28|TRBJ2-5|once
CASGFRVGETQYF
TGTGCCAGCGGGTTTCGGGTAGGAGAGACCCAGTACTTC
>-|TRBV7-3|TRBJ1-2|-
CASSPQVGSNYGYTF
TGTGCCAGCAGCCCGCAGGTTGGGTCCAACTATGGCTACACCTTC
>-|TRBV27|TRBJ1-1|-
CASSFSGIATEAFF
TGTGCCAGCAGTTTCTCAGGGATCGCCACTGAAGCTTTCTTT
>-|TRBV7-3|TRBJ1-6|-
CASSLQPTPISPLHF
TGTGCCAGCAGCTTACAGCCGACACCCATATCACCCCTCCACTTT
>-|TRBV24-1|TRBJ2-3|-
CATSDLIGTTDTQYF
TGTGCCACCAGTGATTTGATTGGGACCACAGATACGCAGTATTTT
>TRBD2|TRBV5-1|TRBJ2-5|-
CASSLGLAGGPETQYF
TGCGCCAGCAGCTTAGGACTAGCGGGAGGGCCCGAGACCCAGTACTTC
>-|TRBV28|TRBJ2-1|-
CASAAGFSYNEQFF
TGTGCCAGCGCTGCGGGGTTCTCCTACAATGAGCAGTTCTTC
>-|TRBV7-3|TRBJ2-7|-
CASSFRLGGEQYF
TGTGCCAGCAGCTTTAGACTCGGTGGCGAGCAGTACTTC
>-|TRBV7-6|TRBJ2-2|-
CASSLGQHTGELFF
TGTGCCAGCAGCTTGGGGCAGCATACCGGGGAGCTGTTTTTT
>-|TRBV29-1|TRBJ2-3|-
CSVGGGMVDTQYF
TGCAGCGTGGGAGGGGGCATGGTAGATACGCAGTATTTT
>-|TRBV19|TRBJ1-1|-
CASNKYSPGTGSAFF
TGTGCCAGTAATAAATATAGCCCAGGGACGGGTTCAGCTTTCTTT
>-|TRBV4-3|TRBJ1-6|-
CASSQAPTGTGLNSPLHF
TGCGCCAGCAGCCAGGCTCCGACCGGGACCGGGTTAAATTCACCCCTCCACTTT
>TRBD2|TRBV10-2|TRBJ2-7|-
CASSEVAGGPHEQYF
TGCGCCAGCAGTGAGGTGGCGGGAGGGCCTCACGAGCAGTACTTC
>-|TRBV4-1|TRBJ1-1|-
CASSQDWEGGLNTEAFF
TGCGCCAGCAGCCAAGATTGGGAAGGGGGATTGAACACTGAAGCTTTCTTT
>-|TRBV29-1|TRBJ1-2|-
CSVVGQLYGYTF
TGCAGCGTGGTCGGACAGCTCTATGGCTACACCTTC
>TRBD1|TRBV7-2|TRBJ2-5|-
CASSPTGVGETQYF
TGTGCCAGCAGCCCTACAGGGGTGGGGGAGACCCAGTACTTC
>TRBD1|TRBV5-1|TRBJ1-1|-
CASSLGDRGRFAEAFF
TGCGCCAGCAGCTTGGGGGACAGGGGGAGGTTCGCTGAAGCTTTCTTT
>TRBD1|TRBV27|TRBJ2-3|once
CASSTSGQATDTQYF
TGTGCCAGCAGTACCTCTGGACAGGCCACAGATACGCAGTATTTT
>-|TRBV5-5|TRBJ1-4|-
CASSLGAGATNEKLFF
TGTGCCAGCAGCTTGGGGGCAGGGGCGACCAATGAAAAACTGTTTTTT
>-|TRBV29-1|TRBJ2-3|-
CSVEQESTDTQYF
TGCAGCGTTGAACAGGAATCCACAGATACGCAGTATTTT
>-|TRBV5-5|TRBJ2-7|-
CASSSRFFSYEQYF
TGTGCCAGCAGCTCCAGGTTTTTCTCCTACGAGCAGTACTTC
>TRBD1|TRBV19|TRBJ1-2|-
CASSLLGQGYTF
TGTGCCAGTAGTTTACTGGGACAGGGCTACACCTTC
>-|TRBV19|TRBJ2-2|-
CASSIVAGYTGELFF
TGTGCCAGTAGTATAGTCGCGGGATATACCGGGGAGCTGTTTTTT
>-|TRBV28|TRBJ1-5|-
CASSQGFQPQHF
TGTGCCAGCAGTCAGGGGTTCCAGCCCCAGCATTTT
>-|TRBV5-6|TRBJ2-3|-
CASSSTDTQYF
TGTGCCAGCAGTTCCACAGATACGCAGTATTTT
>-|TRBV9|TRBJ2-7|-
CASSVGGYSVYEQYF
TGTGCCAGCAGCGTAGGCGGGTACTCGGTCTACGAGCAGTACTTC
>-|TRBV5-4|TRBJ2-6|-
CASSFPGTGANVLTF
TGTGCCAGCAGCTTCCCCGGGACTGGGGCCAACGTCCTGACTTTC
>-|TRBV9|TRBJ2-7|-
CASSASEDEQYF
TGTGCCAGCAGCGCCTCCGAGGACGAGCAGTACTTC
>-|TRBV19|TRBJ1-5|-
CASSTGIWPQHF
TGTGCCAGTAGTACCGGAATTTGGCCCCAGCATTTT
>TRBD1|TRBV13|TRBJ1-2|-
CASSLGTGTEANYGYTF
TGTGCCAGCAGCTTAGGCACCGGGACAGAAGCTAACTATGGCTACACCTTC
>-|TRBV7-2|TRBJ2-3|few
CASSSFTDTQYF
TGTGCCAGCAGCTCCTTCACAGATACGCAGTATTTT
>-|TRBV6-5|TRBJ1-2|-
CASSYSGLTDYGYTF
TGTGCCAGCAGTTACTCGGGGTTGACGGACTATGGCTACACCTTC
>-|TRBV6-6|TRBJ1-1|-
CASNWKQGLTDEAFF
TGTGCCAGCAATTGGAAACAGGGTCTGACGGATGAAGCTTTCTTT
>-|TRBV6-1|TRBJ2-5|many
CASSEGGTQYF
TGTGCCAGCAGTGAAGGTGGGACCCAGTACTTC
>TRBD1|TRBV20-1|TRBJ2-2|-
CSASNRGQSTGELFF
TGCAGTGCTAGTAACAGGGGGCAATCAACCGGGGAGCTGTTTTTT
>TRBD2|TRBV2|TRBJ2-5|-
CASKTSGLGRETQYF
TGTGCCAGCAAGACTAGCGGGTTGGGTCGGGAGACCCAGTACTTC
>-|TRBV11-1|TRBJ2-4|-
CASSSPEGYIQYF
TGTGCCAGCAGCTCCCCCGAGGGGTACATTCAGTACTTC
>-|TRBV6-5|TRBJ2-3|-
CASSYSPENRFSGF
TGTGCCAGCAGTTATTCCCCCGAGAACAGGTTCTCAGGTTTT
>TRBD2|TRBV19|TRBJ2-5|-
CASSLSGLTQETQYF
TGTGCCAGTTCGCTTAGCGGGCTCACCCAGGAGACCCAGTACTTC
>-|TRBV6-1|TRBJ1-1|few
CASSEGGGWYTEAFF
TGTGCCAGCAGTGAAGGTGGAGGGTGGTACACTGAAGCTTTCTTT
>-|TRBV25-1|TRBJ1-2|-
CASNSGVGGYTF
TGTGCCAGCAACTCAGGGGTTGGGGGCTACACCTTC
>TRBD2|TRBV6-4|TRBJ2-1|-
CASSPRPSGDNEQFF
TGTGCCAGCAGCCCCCGCCCTAGCGGGGACAATGAGCAGTTCTTC
>-|TRBV5-1|TRBJ1-6|-
CASSLWGQGRGDSPLHF
TGCGCCAGCAGCTTGTGGGGTCAGGGAAGGGGAGATTCACCCCTCCACTTT
>TRBD2|TRBV28|TRBJ2-1|-
CASSLTGTSGYNEQFF
TGTGCCAGCAGTTTAACCGGGACTAGCGGATACAATGAGCAGTTCTTC
>TRBD1|TRBV28|TRBJ2-7|-
CASSFGTGLGSAVEQYF
TGTGCCAGCAGTTTTGGGACAGGCCTGGGTTCTGCGGTCGAGCAGTACTTC
>-|TRBV7-9|TRBJ2-1|-
CASSFLGGTTYNEQFF
TGTGCCAGCAGCTTTTTAGGCGGTACAACCTACAATGAGCAGTTCTTC
>-|TRBV11-2|TRBJ2-3|-
CASSPQSYKDTQYF
TGTGCCAGCAGTCCCCAGAGCTATAAAGATACGCAGTATTTT
>-|TRBV12-3/TRBV12-4|TRBJ2-7|-
CASSLGTGYEQYF
TGTGCCAGCAGTTTAGGTACGGGCTACGAGCAGTACTTC
>-|TRBV6-2/TRBV6-3|TRBJ2-1|-
CASSLPAEQFF
TGTGCCAGCAGTTTACCAGCGGAGCAGTTCTTC
>-|TRBV5-1|TRBJ2-1|-
CASSLVQGGYNEQFF
TGCGCCAGCAGCTTGGTGCAGGGCGGGTACAATGAGCAGTTCTTC
>TRBD1|TRBV30|TRBJ1-5|-
CAWSLGQGPQPQHF
TGTGCCTGGAGTCTCGGACAGGGGCCTCAGCCCCAGCATTTT
>TRBD1|TRBV19|TRBJ1-5|once
CASTPGGGHPGGQPQHF
TGTGCCAGTACCCCTGGCGGGGGACACCCAGGGGGTCAGCCCCAGCATTTT
>TRBD2|TRBV6-5|TRBJ2-2|once
CASSRSGRGTGELFF
TGTGCCAGCAGTCGTAGCGGGAGGGGCACCGGGGAGCTGTTTTTT